Below are 28 T cell receptor beta chains sequenced from a single sample in a study of T cells after yellow fever vaccination. In TCRdb, the 5' RACE reads were re-called with MiXCR into one record per CDR3 protein. The data contain about 230,000 distinct CDR3 sequences, approximately 6.7% of them singletons. Sequencing was performed on CD4+ T cells sorted from PBMCs, taken on the day of the yellow fever booster vaccination. These receptors originate from a man aged 30-40 years who received the YFV17D yellow fever vaccine.

This clonotype was seen many times. The rearrangement links TRBV29-1 to TRBJ2-3, with 12 bases fitting TRBD1. Germline-derived CDR1 and CDR2 are SQVTM and ANQGSEA. The CDR3 is made up of 13 amino acids. V dropped 7 bases and J dropped 5; count of bases not matched to a gene: 4. The CDR3 DNA reads TGCAGCGCGGGACAGGGGGCAGGAGATACGCAGTATTTT. It translates to CSAGQGAGDTQYF.

The sample holds a few counts of this clonotype. V gene TRBV9 combines with J gene TRBJ2-3; 11 bases agree with TRBD2. CDR3 length equals 16 residues. Germline CDR1 SGDLS, CDR2 YYNGEE. V lost 2 bases to trimming and J lost 0 bases; unmatched junction nucleotides: 2. CDR3 in amino acids: CASSVRTSGSTDTQYF. In nucleotides, the CDR3 is TGTGCCAGCAGCGTTCGGACTAGCGGGAGCACAGATACGCAGTATTTT. Based on the CDR3 plus reference TRBV9 and TRBJ2-3, the full variable domain is DSGVTQTPKHLITATGQRVTLRCSPRSGDLSVYWYQQSLDQGLQFLIQYYNGEERAKGNILERFSAQQFPDLHSELNLSSLELGDSALYFCASSVRTSGSTDTQYFGPGTRLTVL.

The chain is built from TRBV27 and TRBJ2-1; no reliable D call. Germline CDR1 is MNHEY and CDR2 is SMNVEV (reference sequence). This CDR3 contains 14 residues. V lost 3 bases and J lost 2, with 8 bases in between. The CDR3 loop is CASSFEAPYNEQFF. CDR3 DNA: TGTGCCAGCAGTTTTGAGGCCCCCTACAATGAGCAGTTCTTC.

This clonotype was seen ten or more times. The chain has TRBV5-1 and TRBJ2-5; D gene uncertain. Between the trimmed V and J ends, which lost 0 bases and 4 bases, there was a span of 10 bases. The CDR3 runs 14 residues. CDR1 and CDR2 (germline): SGHRS, YFSETQ. CDR3 nucleotide sequence: TGCGCCAGCAGCTTGGAAGGCGGAGCAGAGACCCAGTACTTC. This translates into CASSLEGGAETQYF. Looking up the rest from reference TRBV5-1 and TRBJ2-5 gives the full variable domain: KAGVTQTPRYLIKTRGQQVTLSCSPISGHRSVSWYQQTPGQGLQFLFEYFSETQRNKGNFPGRFSGRQFSNSRSEMNVSTLELGDSALYLCASSLEGGAETQYFGPGTRLLVL.

This clonotype appeared many times. V gene TRBV27 combines with J gene TRBJ2-5, with TRBD2 matching 7 bases. J lost 4 bases, V lost 5 bases, and 4 bases had no gene match. There are 13 residues in the CDR3. Germline V gene data show CDR1 as MNHEY and CDR2 as SMNVEV (reference sequence). CDR3 sequence: CASSPVAGETQYF. The CDR3 DNA is TGTGCCAGCAGTCCCGTAGCGGGAGAGACCCAGTACTTC.

This clonotype was seen at least ten times. V usage is TRBV5-1 and J usage is TRBJ2-1; TRBD2 aligns across 11 bases. J lost 4 bases, V lost 0 bases, and 15 bases had no gene match. The CDR3 length is 20 residues. Germline CDR1 reads SGHRS; CDR2 reads YFSETQ. This CDR3 reads CASSLGGGLAGPPFYNEQFF. CDR3 bases: TGCGCCAGCAGCTTGGGGGGTGGACTAGCGGGCCCCCCTTTTTACAATGAGCAGTTCTTC.

This clonotype has a count of ten or more. This chain uses TRBV16 with TRBJ2-7, with D possibly matching TRBD1 (6 bases). V lost 4 bases and J lost 0, with 10 bases in between. This CDR3 is 14 amino acids long. Germline V gene sequence: CDR1 KGHSY, CDR2 FQNENV. CDR3 in DNA: TGTGCCAGCAGCCCACAACAGGGCTCCTACGAGCAGTACTTC. This translates into CASSPQQGSYEQYF.

In its sample, this clonotype was seen a few times. This chain joins TRBV6-1 and TRBJ2-7; tentative D call: TRBD1 (6 bases). The CDR3 spans 17 residues. Trimming removed 8 bases at V and 6 bases at J, with 29 bases between. Germline V gene lookup returns CDR1 MNHNS and CDR2 SASEGT. CDR3 in DNA: TGTGCCAGCTCAAATCTCAGGGGCGCCGTTCTGTGGAGCGAGCAGTACTTC. Its protein is CASSNLRGAVLWSEQYF.

This clonotype was counted at least ten times. The chain is built from TRBV10-3 and TRBJ2-1; 14 bases fit TRBD2. CDR1 and CDR2 (germline): ENHRY, SYGVKD. V gave up 10 bases and J gave up 8 bases; unmatched junction bases: 13. CDR3 length: 16 amino acids. CDR3 protein: CATLGSGTSGSHEQFF. CDR3 nucleotides: TGTGCCACCCTCGGCTCCGGGACTAGCGGGAGCCATGAGCAGTTCTTC.

This clonotype was seen repeatedly, ten times or more. V is TRBV11-2 and J is TRBJ2-5; 7 nucleotides match TRBD1. The CDR3 length is 17 residues. Per the germline V gene, CDR1 is SGHAT and CDR2 is FQNNGV. J lost 4 bases, V lost 0 bases, and 11 bases had no gene match. The CDR3 loop is CASSLDLAGGRRETQYF. The CDR3 DNA is TGTGCCAGCAGCTTAGACCTGGCAGGGGGAAGGAGAGAGACCCAGTACTTC.

This clonotype appeared a few times. This rearrangement joins TRBV28 to TRBJ2-5; no definite D call. V was shortened by 2 bases and J by 4 bases, with 8 bases between the two germline ends. CDR1 and CDR2 from the germline V gene are MDHEN and SYDVKM. CDR3 size: 13 residues. The CDR3 nucleotides read TGTGCCAGCAGTTTAGTCGAGCCAGAGACCCAGTACTTC. Protein sequence: CASSLVEPETQYF.

Comments on this clonotype: This sequence may be a read error, since a much larger clone differs from it by one base. The V gene is TRBV10-3, the J gene TRBJ2-1, with 7 bases that match TRBD1. This CDR3 spans 14 amino acids. Trimming cost V 10 bases and J 7 bases; bases outside gene matches: 13. Germline CDR1 is ENHRY and CDR2 is SYGVKD. CDR3 residues: CATIEGAPLNEQFF. CDR3 nucleotides: TGTGCCACGATCGAGGGGGCCCCTCTTAATGAGCAGTTCTTC.

The chain recombines TRBV18 with TRBJ2-7, with D perhaps TRBD1 (5 bases). The ends were cut back, 4 bases at V and 6 bases at J, with 16 bases in the middle. The CDR3 loop spans 14 amino acids. CDR1 and CDR2 (germline): KGHSH, LQKENI. As DNA, the CDR3 is TGTGCCAGCTCACTCAGGGATCAAACGGGCGAGCAGTACTTC. It translates to CASSLRDQTGEQYF.

The chain joins TRBV20-1 to TRBJ1-5, with D perhaps TRBD1 (5 bases). The CDR3 has 13 amino acids. V was cut by 5 bases and J by 7 bases, with 15 bases left in between. From germline, CDR1 is DFQATT and CDR2 SNEGSKA (reference sequence). Written as DNA, the CDR3 is TGCAGTGCTGCCCCCGGGGGAGCACAGCCCCAGCATTTT. Its protein product is CSAAPGGAQPQHF.

The V and J genes are TRBV7-8 and TRBJ2-7; TRBD2 matches 11 bases. V lost 5 bases and J lost 0; bases outside the gene matches: 6. The CDR3 runs to 16 residues. The germline V gene encodes CDR1 SGHVS and CDR2 FQNEAQ. The CDR3 reads CASSVPGTSGSYEQYF. CDR3 sequence (DNA): TGTGCCAGCAGCGTGCCCGGGACTAGCGGCTCCTACGAGCAGTACTTC.

This clonotype was counted ten times or more. The rearrangement uses TRBV4-3 and TRBJ2-1; 8 nucleotides match TRBD1. The length of the CDR3 is 14 residues. Per the germline V gene, CDR1 is LGHNA and CDR2 is YSLEER. The V gene end was trimmed by 2 bases and the J gene end by 6 bases; junction bases not matched to a gene: 3. The CDR3 nucleotides are TGCGCCAGCAGCCAAACAGGGGGAAGCAATGAGCAGTTCTTC. The encoded protein is CASSQTGGSNEQFF.

J is TRBJ1-6 and V is TRBV15, with 7 nucleotides matching TRBD1. J gave up 10 bases and V 0 bases, and 6 bases lay outside the gene matches. Germline V gene lookup returns CDR1 LNHNV and CDR2 YYDKDF (reference sequence). This CDR3 contains 15 residues. The CDR3 sequence: CATSRDRAGGSPLHF. CDR3 DNA sequence: TGTGCCACCAGCAGAGATAGGGCAGGGGGGTCACCCCTCCACTTT.

The chain joins TRBV7-9 to TRBJ2-5, with a possible D match to TRBD1 (6 bases). The germline gives CDR1 SEHNR, CDR2 FQNEAQ (reference sequence). The CDR3 has 15 residues. With 4 bases removed from V and 1 base from J, the gap between germline ends came to 13 bases. CDR3 sequence: CASSSPPGVQETQYF. The CDR3 nucleotides read TGTGCCAGCAGCTCCCCCCCAGGGGTCCAAGAGACCCAGTACTTC. Full variable domain (rest looked up from reference TRBV7-9 and TRBJ2-5): DTGVSQNPRHKITKRGQNVTFRCDPISEHNRLYWYRQTLGQGPEFLTYFQNEAQLEKSRLLSDRFSAERPKGSFSTLEIQRTEQGDSAMYLCASSSPPGVQETQYFGPGTRLLVL.

The J gene is TRBJ1-5, the V gene TRBV5-1; D is unresolved. Germline V gene lookup returns CDR1 SGHRS and CDR2 YFSETQ. Deletions cut 2 bases from V and 6 bases from J, with 6 bases between. The CDR3 has 12 residues. The CDR3 bases are TGCGCCAGCAGCTTTAGTGGTCAGCCCCAGCATTTT. Translation gives CASSFSGQPQHF.

This chain connects TRBV5-6 to TRBJ2-1; perhaps TRBD2 as D (5 bases). The CDR3 loop spans 11 amino acids. Germline values: CDR1 SGHDT, CDR2 YYEEEE. The germline V and J ends were trimmed by 5 bases and 10 bases, with 10 bases remaining between them. CDR3 in amino acids: CASRAGGEQFF. The CDR3 DNA follows: TGTGCCAGCAGGGCTGGCGGGGAGCAGTTCTTC.

V gene TRBV20-1 combines with J gene TRBJ2-7; 13 bases agree with TRBD2. After removal of 0 bases from V and 2 bases from J, the junction contained 7 bases not matched to a gene. Germline CDR1 DFQATT, CDR2 SNEGSKA (reference sequence). The CDR3 runs to 17 residues. Written as DNA, the CDR3 is TGCAGTGCTAGAGATCCTCAGACTAGCGGGAGGACCTACGAGCAGTACTTC. It translates to CSARDPQTSGRTYEQYF.

The gene calls are TRBV6-1 and TRBJ2-7; no reliable D call. V gave up 5 bases and J gave up 0 bases, with 11 bases separating them. CDR1 and CDR2 from the germline V gene are MNHNS and SASEGT. The CDR3 is made up of 14 amino acids. This CDR3 reads CASSSRITSYEQYF. CDR3 nucleotide sequence: TGTGCCAGCAGTAGCAGGATTACCTCCTACGAGCAGTACTTC.

The table lists this clonotype with a few counts. CDR3 region: CASSDPRRAGIHEQYF. CDR3 nucleotide sequence: TGCGCCAGCAGTGACCCCCGGAGAGCGGGAATTCACGAGCAGTACTTC. V usage is TRBV10-2 and J usage is TRBJ2-7, with 7 nucleotides matching TRBD2. Trimming cost V 3 bases and J 5 bases; bases outside gene matches: 13. From germline, CDR1 is WSHSY and CDR2 SAAADI. The CDR3 runs to 16 residues.

There are many counts of this clonotype. This sequence joins TRBV28 and TRBJ2-2; 10 bases are shared with TRBD2. V shed 2 bases and J 3 bases; nucleotides not matched to a gene: 6. This CDR3 has 17 amino acids. Germline V CDR1 and CDR2: MDHEN, SYDVKM. CDR3 amino acids: CASSLGLTSGYTGELFF. The DNA for the CDR3 is TGTGCCAGCAGTTTAGGGTTGACTAGCGGGTACACCGGGGAGCTGTTTTTT.

Many counts were recorded for this clonotype. The chain uses TRBV5-1 and TRBJ2-4; no firm D call. Germline-derived CDR1 and CDR2 are SGHRS and YFSETQ. Between the trimmed V and J ends, which lost 1 base and 1 base, there was a span of 6 bases. The CDR3 runs 14 residues. CDR3 DNA sequence: TGCGCCAGCAGCTTGATGGGTGCCAAAAACATTCAGTACTTC. This sequence encodes CASSLMGAKNIQYF.

The V gene is TRBV30, the J gene TRBJ2-1; 7 bases agree with TRBD2. The CDR3 totals 16 residues. Germline CDR1 GTSNPN, CDR2 SVGIG (reference sequence). With 0 bases clipped from V and 5 bases from J, the junction kept 10 bases outside the gene matches. Here the CDR3 DNA reads TGTGCCTGGAGTGTAGACCGAGTCGCGGGGGACAATGAGCAGTTCTTC. It is translated as CAWSVDRVAGDNEQFF.

There are a few counts of this clonotype. The J gene is TRBJ2-4, the V gene TRBV9; 9 nucleotides align to TRBD1. The CDR3 consists of 13 residues. V lost 3 bases and J lost 7; bases outside the gene matches: 2. From germline, CDR1 is SGDLS and CDR2 YYNGEE. CDR3 bases: TGTGCCAGCAGCGCTGGACAGGGGAACATTCAGTACTTC. Its protein is CASSAGQGNIQYF.

The table lists this clonotype with a few counts. J is TRBJ2-7 and V is TRBV27, with 10 bases matching TRBD1. The V gene end was trimmed by 7 bases and the J gene end by 1 base; junction bases not matched to a gene: 16. CDR1 MNHEY and CDR2 SMNVEV come from the germline V gene (reference sequence). The CDR3 covers 18 residues. DNA of the CDR3: TGTGCCAGCACCACCCCCCGCTCCGGGACAGGGGAATCCTACGAGCAGTACTTC. This codes for CASTTPRSGTGESYEQYF.